This is a list of T cell receptor beta chains from one sample in a study of cytomegalovirus exposure and HLA in healthy donors. Clones were sequenced by immunoSEQ multiplex PCR, and TCRdb holds only the in-frame ones, with some missing. The table shows 140,000 to 150,000 clones, with about 80% occurring only once. The specimen was PBMCs. The receptor source for this set is a female donor in good health and CMV-seronegative. Each CDR3 is given with its conserved first and last residue. The D gene is left open where the match is weak. Some rows mark clone size as missing; the rest say once, few, many or name a class of expanded clone.

CDR3aa: CASSLASGHTYEQYF
CDR3nt: TGTGCCAGCAGCTTAGCCAGCGGCCACACCTACGAGCAGTACTTC
j_gene: TRBJ2-7
d_gene: -
v_gene: TRBV7-2
abundance: -

CDR3aa: CASSLTPPYEQYF
CDR3nt: TGTGCCAGCAGCTTAACTCCACCCTACGAGCAGTACTTC
j_gene: TRBJ2-7
d_gene: -
v_gene: TRBV7-2
abundance: once

CDR3aa: CASRGGAGEAFF
CDR3nt: TGTGCCAGCAGAGGGGGCGCAGGTGAAGCTTTCTTT
j_gene: TRBJ1-1
d_gene: TRBD1
v_gene: TRBV6-1
abundance: -

CDR3aa: CASSLKPSSYEQYF
CDR3nt: TGTGCCAGCAGTTTGAAACCTAGCTCCTACGAGCAGTACTTC
j_gene: TRBJ2-7
d_gene: -
v_gene: TRBV27
abundance: -

CDR3aa: CASTEGLRAQHF
CDR3nt: TGTGCCAGCACGGAGGGCCTGAGGGCACAGCATTTT
j_gene: TRBJ1-5
d_gene: -
v_gene: TRBV6-6
abundance: few

CDR3aa: CASSQDSGSGNTIYF
CDR3nt: TGTGCCAGCAGCCAAGATTCCGGTTCTGGAAACACCATATATTTT
j_gene: TRBJ1-3
d_gene: -
v_gene: TRBV4-2
abundance: few

CDR3aa: CASSLASHKDTGYTF
CDR3nt: TGCGCCAGCAGCTTGGCCTCCCACAAGGACACAGGCTACACCTTC
j_gene: TRBJ1-2
d_gene: -
v_gene: TRBV5-1
abundance: -

CDR3aa: CASSLALAGGGETQYF
CDR3nt: TGTGCCAGCAGCTTAGCTCTAGCGGGAGGGGGAGAGACCCAGTACTTC
j_gene: TRBJ2-5
d_gene: TRBD2
v_gene: TRBV13
abundance: few

CDR3aa: CASSHPLGGGYGYTF
CDR3nt: TGCGCCAGCAGCCACCCCCTGGGGGGGGGCTATGGCTACACCTTC
j_gene: TRBJ1-2
d_gene: -
v_gene: TRBV5-1
abundance: -

CDR3aa: CASSLRTDYSYEQYF
CDR3nt: TGTGCCAGCAGCTTGAGGACAGACTACTCCTACGAGCAGTACTTC
j_gene: TRBJ2-7
d_gene: -
v_gene: TRBV5-5
abundance: once

CDR3aa: CASTRDRGLRNQPQHF
CDR3nt: TGTGCCAGTACTCGGGACAGGGGCCTTCGGAATCAGCCCCAGCATTTT
j_gene: TRBJ1-5
d_gene: TRBD1
v_gene: TRBV19
abundance: -